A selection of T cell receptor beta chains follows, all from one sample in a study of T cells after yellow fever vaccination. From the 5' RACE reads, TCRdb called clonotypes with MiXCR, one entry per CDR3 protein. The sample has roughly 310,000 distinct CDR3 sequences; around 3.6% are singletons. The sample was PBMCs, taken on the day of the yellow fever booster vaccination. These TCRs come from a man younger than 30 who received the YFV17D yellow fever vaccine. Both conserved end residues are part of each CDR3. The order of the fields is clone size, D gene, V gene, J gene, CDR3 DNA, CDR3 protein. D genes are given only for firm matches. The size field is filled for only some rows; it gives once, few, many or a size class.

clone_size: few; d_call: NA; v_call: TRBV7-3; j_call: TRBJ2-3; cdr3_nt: TGTGCCAGCAGTCCATCAGGGGAGTCAACGCAGTATTTT; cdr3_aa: CASSPSGESTQYF
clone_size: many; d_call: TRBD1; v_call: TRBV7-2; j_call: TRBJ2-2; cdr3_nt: TGTGCCAGCAGCTTAGGGGGTCAGGGGGCCTCCGGGGAGCTGTTTTTT; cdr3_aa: CASSLGGQGASGELFF
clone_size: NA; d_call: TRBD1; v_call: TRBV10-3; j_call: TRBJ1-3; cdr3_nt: TGTGCCATCACCCAGGGGGCAGGAAACACCATATATTTT; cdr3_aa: CAITQGAGNTIYF
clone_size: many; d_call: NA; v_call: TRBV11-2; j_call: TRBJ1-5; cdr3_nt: TGTGCCAGCAGCTGGAGTGATAATCAGCCCCAGCATTTT; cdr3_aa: CASSWSDNQPQHF
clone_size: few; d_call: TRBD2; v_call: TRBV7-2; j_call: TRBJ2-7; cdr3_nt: TGTGCCAGCAGCCTCAATGGGGGGCTAGCGGGTTACGAGCAGTACTTC; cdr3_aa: CASSLNGGLAGYEQYF
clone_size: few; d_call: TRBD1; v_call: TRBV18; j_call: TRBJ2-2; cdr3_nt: TGTGCCAGCTCACCTATTAAGGACAGGGGAGCCGGGGAGCTGTTTTTT; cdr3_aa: CASSPIKDRGAGELFF
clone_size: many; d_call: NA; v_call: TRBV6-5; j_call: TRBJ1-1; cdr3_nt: TGTGCCAGCAGTCAGGGAACTGAAGCTTTCTTT; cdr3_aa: CASSQGTEAFF
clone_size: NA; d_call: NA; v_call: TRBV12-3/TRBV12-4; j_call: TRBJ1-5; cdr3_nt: TGTGCCAGCAGTACCCAGGTTGGGGGCTTTGAGAATCAGCCCCAGCATTTT; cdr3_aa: CASSTQVGGFENQPQHF
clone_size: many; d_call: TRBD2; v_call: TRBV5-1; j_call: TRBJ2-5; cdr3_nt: TGCGCCAGCAGGAGTGGACTAGCGGGGGGACAAGAGACCCAGTACTTC; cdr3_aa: CASRSGLAGGQETQYF
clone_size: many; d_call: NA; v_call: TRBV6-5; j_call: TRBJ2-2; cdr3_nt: TGTGCCAGCAGTTGGAGTCGAACCGGGGAGCTGTTTTTT; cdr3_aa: CASSWSRTGELFF
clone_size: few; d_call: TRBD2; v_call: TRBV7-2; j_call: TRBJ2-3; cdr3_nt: TGTGCCAGCAGCTTTCCGCTAGCGGGGGGGAGCACAGATACGCAGTATTTT; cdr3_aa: CASSFPLAGGSTDTQYF
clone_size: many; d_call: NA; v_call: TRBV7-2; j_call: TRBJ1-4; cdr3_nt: TGTGCCAGCCAGACAGCAACTAATGAAAAACTGTTTTTT; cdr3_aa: CASQTATNEKLFF
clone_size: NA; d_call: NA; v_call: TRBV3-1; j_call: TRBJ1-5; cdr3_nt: TGTGCCAGCAGCCAAGGAAACCCAGGGGCTAGCAATCAGCCCCAGCATTTT; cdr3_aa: CASSQGNPGASNQPQHF
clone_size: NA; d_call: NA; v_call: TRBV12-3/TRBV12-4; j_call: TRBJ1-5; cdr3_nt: TGTGCCAGCAGCCTACTTGGGGAGCCCCAGCATTTT; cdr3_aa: CASSLLGEPQHF
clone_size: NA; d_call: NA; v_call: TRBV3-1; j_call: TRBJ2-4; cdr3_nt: TGTGCCAGCAGCCCCATCTCTGGGGGTGCCAAAAACATTCAGTACTTC; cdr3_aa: CASSPISGGAKNIQYF
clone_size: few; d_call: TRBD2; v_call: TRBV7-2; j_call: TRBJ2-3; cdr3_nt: TGTGCCAGCAGCTTAGGGAGGCGGGGGATCACAGATACGCAGTATTTT; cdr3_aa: CASSLGRRGITDTQYF
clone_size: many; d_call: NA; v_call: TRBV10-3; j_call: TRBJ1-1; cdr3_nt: TGTGCCATCAGGGAGGAGCCCTACACTGAAGCTTTCTTT; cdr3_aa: CAIREEPYTEAFF
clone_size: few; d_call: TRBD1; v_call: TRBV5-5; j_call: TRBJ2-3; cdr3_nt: TGTGCCAGCAGCTCCCGTGGACAGGGCGGGCTCGAATATACGCAGTATTTT; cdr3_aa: CASSSRGQGGLEYTQYF
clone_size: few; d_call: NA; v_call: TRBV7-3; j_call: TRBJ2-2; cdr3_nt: TGTGCCAGCAGCCAACGAAGGGACGGGGAGCTGTTTTTT; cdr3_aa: CASSQRRDGELFF